This T cell receptor (beta chain) was captured in a study of blood T cell repertoires in COVID-19. This CDR3 has 16 amino acids. Germline V gene data show CDR1 as MNHEY and CDR2 as SVGEGT. Losses at the gene ends were 0 bases for V and 0 bases for J; bases not matched to a gene: 3. Profiling relied on immunoSEQ multiplex PCR, and the TCRdb table lists in-frame clones only, not all of them. The table records some 340,000 clones, 80% to 90% of them present only once. The study counted Cohort 3 donors as recovered given two negative PCRs, clearance, or symptom resolution. Sequenced input: PBMCs or T cells enriched from blood (not recorded which). The genes are TRBV6-2 or TRBV6-3 and TRBJ2-5, with 8 bases identical to TRBD2. This receptor was obtained from a woman aged 25 to 39 who had recovered from COVID-19. The CDR3 region is CASSYSQRGYQETQYF. The CDR3, as DNA: TGTGCCAGCAGTTACTCGCAGCGGGGGTACCAAGAGACCCAGTACTTC.